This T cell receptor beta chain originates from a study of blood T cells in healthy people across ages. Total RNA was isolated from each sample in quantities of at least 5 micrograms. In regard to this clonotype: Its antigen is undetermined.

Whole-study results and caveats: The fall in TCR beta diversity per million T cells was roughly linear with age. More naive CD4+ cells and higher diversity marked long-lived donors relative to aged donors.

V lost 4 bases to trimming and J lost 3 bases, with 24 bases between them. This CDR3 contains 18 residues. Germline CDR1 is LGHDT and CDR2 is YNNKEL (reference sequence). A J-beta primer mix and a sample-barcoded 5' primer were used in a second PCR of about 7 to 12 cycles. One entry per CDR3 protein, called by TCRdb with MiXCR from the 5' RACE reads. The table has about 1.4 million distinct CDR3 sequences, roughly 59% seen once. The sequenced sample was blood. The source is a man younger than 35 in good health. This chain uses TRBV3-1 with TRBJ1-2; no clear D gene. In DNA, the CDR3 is TGTGCCAGCAGCCCCGGAAACTCTCCCCTTAGTTCGGACTATGGCTACACCTTC. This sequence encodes CASSPGNSPLSSDYGYTF.